Sequencing of this TCR beta chain was carried out in a study of blood T cell repertoires in COVID-19. Across the study: Samples representing acute and convalescent COVID-19 were sourced from the United States, Italy and Spain.

Clones were read by immunoSEQ multiplex PCR, and TCRdb kept only the in-frame ones, dropping some. The sample shows under 250,000 clones, 85% of them seen only once. Germline CDR1 LNHNV, CDR2 YYDKDF (reference sequence). The CDR3 runs 13 residues. V gave up 3 bases and J gave up 4 bases, with 7 bases separating them. In assigning cohorts, the study relied on participant-reported clinical history. Sequencing was done on a sample of PBMCs or T cells enriched from blood (not recorded which). The clonotype originates from a woman aged 50 to 60 with acute COVID-19. V usage is TRBV15 and J usage is TRBJ1-5; the D is unclear. The CDR3 spells CATSRGENQPQHF. The CDR3 DNA follows: TGTGCCACCAGCAGGGGAGAGAATCAGCCCCAGCATTTT.